This TCR beta chain originates from a study of shared clonotypes between healthy human individuals. At the level of the study: A donor's plate count was three for CD4 naive and three for CD4 memory; CD8 naive had two and CD8 memory one.

Naive CD8 isolation took CD45RO-negative cells positively selected for CCR7 and excluded terminally differentiated effector memory CD45RA+ cells. Only Caucasian adults living in Nashville, Tennessee made up the donor group. Germline CDR1 reads MGHRA; CDR2 reads YSYEKL. The V end was cut by 0 bases, the J end by 9 bases, with 14 bases between. This CDR3 is 14 amino acids long. Regarding the study as a whole: Clonotype sharing across a handful of donors was observed for around 5.1% of naive CD4 clonotypes. Relative to their counterparts shared across all four donors, non-shared clonotypes exhibited diminished generation probabilities.

Profiling relied on immunoSEQ multiplex PCR, and the TCRdb table lists in-frame clones only, not all of them. The table lists hundreds of thousands of clones, about 95% of them singletons. In the case of this clone: What it binds is not known.

This clonotype was sampled from a woman in her 30s in good health. The V call is TRBV4-1, the J call TRBJ1-2; maybe TRBD1 (5 bases). Material: naive CD8+ T cells sorted from blood. The CDR3 coding sequence is TGCGCCAGCAGCCAAGAAGGGGCCGGGTCAAGCTACACCTTC. It specifies CASSQEGAGSSYTF.